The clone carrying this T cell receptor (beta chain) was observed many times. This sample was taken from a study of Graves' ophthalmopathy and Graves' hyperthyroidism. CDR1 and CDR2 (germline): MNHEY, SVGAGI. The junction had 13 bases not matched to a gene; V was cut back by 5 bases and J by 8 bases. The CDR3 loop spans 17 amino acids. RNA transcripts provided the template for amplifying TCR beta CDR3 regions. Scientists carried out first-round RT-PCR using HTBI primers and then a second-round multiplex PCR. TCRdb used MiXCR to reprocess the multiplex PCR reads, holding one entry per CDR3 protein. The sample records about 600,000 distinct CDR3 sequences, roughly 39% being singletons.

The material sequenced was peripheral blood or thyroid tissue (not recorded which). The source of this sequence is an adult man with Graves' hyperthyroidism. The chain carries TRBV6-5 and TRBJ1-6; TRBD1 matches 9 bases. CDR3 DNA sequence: TGTGCCAGCAGTCCACAAGCCGGGACAGGGATGGATTCACCCCTCCACTTT. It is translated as CASSPQAGTGMDSPLHF.